These 30 T cell receptor beta chains were sequenced from one sample in a study of early T cells in non-severe SARS-CoV-2 infection (dated by TCRdb to the early 2020s). The receptor library was made with 5' RACE. The sequencer listed for this sample is NextSeq 500. The raw public reads went through TCRdb reprocessing: fastp at Q25, MiXCR clone calling, in-frame beta chains kept. Identical CDR3 proteins give one entry, which carries the most common genes and DNA. Recorded for this sample are around 50,000 distinct CDR3 sequences; about 4% of them occurred a single time. The ten largest clonotypes hold roughly 6.4% of the sample. The sample taken for sequencing was whole blood. The receptors come from an adult who was a healthcare worker with PCR-confirmed SARS-CoV-2 infection or an uninfected control (not recorded which).

This clonotype was counted many times. V usage is TRBV24-1 and J usage is TRBJ2-3; 7 bases map to TRBD1. The CDR3 totals 15 residues. From germline, CDR1 is KGHDR and CDR2 SFDVKD. Unmatched junction bases numbered 5, after V lost 4 bases and J lost 2 bases. The CDR3: CATSDRQGSTDTQYF. CDR3 sequence (DNA): TGTGCCACCAGTGACCGACAGGGATCCACAGATACGCAGTATTTT.

This clonotype was counted at least ten times. The chain carries TRBV10-3 and TRBJ1-5; TRBD1 might be the D (6 bases). The CDR3 is 13 residues long. Germline CDR1 ENHRY, CDR2 SYGVKD. This chain's CDR3 is CVTSTGANQPQHF. CDR3 nucleotide sequence: TGTGTAACAAGTACGGGGGCCAATCAGCCCCAGCATTTT.

This clonotype has at least ten counts. This rearrangement joins TRBV27 to TRBJ1-6, with D hard to call. The CDR3 contains 14 residues. CDR1 MNHEY and CDR2 SMNVEV come from the germline V gene (reference sequence). V was shortened by 4 bases and J by 7 bases, with 11 bases between the two germline ends. The chain's CDR3 is CASSYTGPNSPLHF. CDR3 DNA sequence: TGTGCCAGCAGTTACACGGGCCCGAATTCACCCCTCCACTTT.

This clonotype was detected many times. J is TRBJ2-2 and V is TRBV11-1; 10 bases are a match to TRBD2. V shed 2 bases and J 1 base; nucleotides not matched to a gene: 4. Per the germline V gene, CDR1 is SGHAT and CDR2 is FQDESV (reference sequence). This CDR3 comprises 17 residues. The CDR3 loop reads CASSLRAGGQNTGELFF. CDR3 DNA: TGTGCCAGCAGCTTACGAGCGGGGGGGCAGAACACCGGGGAGCTGTTTTTT.

This clonotype has a count of ten or more. The gene calls are TRBV24-1 and TRBJ1-1; 7 nucleotides line up with TRBD1. CDR1 and CDR2 from the germline V gene are KGHDR and SFDVKD. Unmatched junction bases numbered 5, after V lost 2 bases and J lost 3 bases. The CDR3 spans 15 residues. CDR3 sequence: CATSDSSGTDTEAFF. The CDR3 nucleotides are TGTGCCACCAGTGATTCCTCCGGGACAGACACTGAAGCTTTCTTT.

This clonotype has ten or more counts. The rearrangement links TRBV19 to TRBJ2-2; D is undetermined. CDR3 length equals 14 residues. The ends were cut back, 7 bases at V and 2 bases at J, with 11 bases in the middle. Germline V gene lookup returns CDR1 LNHDA and CDR2 SQIVND (reference sequence). This chain's CDR3 is CASKREINTGELFF. The CDR3 DNA reads TGTGCCAGTAAGAGAGAAATTAACACCGGGGAGCTGTTTTTT. Full variable domain (outside the CDR3, taken from reference TRBV19 and TRBJ2-2): DGGITQSPKYLFRKEGQNVTLSCEQNLNHDAMYWYRQDPGQGLRLIYYSQIVNDFQKGDIAEGYSVSREKKESFPLTVTSAQKNPTAFYLCASKREINTGELFFGEGSRLTVL.

The table lists this clonotype with many counts. This chain joins TRBV12-3 or TRBV12-4 and TRBJ1-1, with D perhaps matching TRBD1 (6 bases). The V end was cut by 7 bases, the J end by 0 bases, with 12 bases between. The length of the CDR3 is 14 residues. CDR3 DNA: TGTGCCAGCACAGTCACAGGGTTGAACACTGAAGCTTTCTTT. It specifies CASTVTGLNTEAFF.

This clonotype has a count of ten or more. This chain connects TRBV11-2 to TRBJ2-7, with D unresolved. CDR3 size: 15 residues. Trimming left V 3 bases short and J 1 base short, with 13 bases between. Germline V gives CDR1 SGHAT, CDR2 FQNNGV. The CDR3 DNA is TGTGCCAGCAGCTTTAGTCCAGCGACTTCCTACGAGCAGTACTTC. Protein: CASSFSPATSYEQYF.

This clonotype has at least ten counts. The CDR3 sequence is CASSLQQGDYGYTF. The CDR3 bases are TGTGCCAGCAGCTTACAGCAGGGAGACTATGGCTACACCTTC. This chain links TRBV7-9 with TRBJ1-2; the D gene is possibly TRBD1 (5 bases). Germline CDR1 reads SEHNR; CDR2 reads FQNEAQ (reference sequence). The CDR3 is 14 residues long. Trimming pared 2 bases from V and 3 bases from J, leaving 10 bases between. Together with reference TRBV7-9 and TRBJ1-2, the CDR3 gives the full variable domain: DTGVSQNPRHKITKRGQNVTFRCDPISEHNRLYWYRQTLGQGPEFLTYFQNEAQLEKSRLLSDRFSAERPKGSFSTLEIQRTEQGDSAMYLCASSLQQGDYGYTFGSGTRLTVV.

This clonotype was counted ten times or more. The V and J genes are TRBV29-1 and TRBJ2-7, with a weak D call TRBD2 (5 bases). Germline V gives CDR1 SQVTM, CDR2 ANQGSEA. V was trimmed by 6 bases and J by 0 bases, leaving 21 bases between them. This CDR3 is 16 amino acids long. CDR3 protein: CSVRSPGLTSSYEQYF. CDR3 nucleotide sequence: TGCAGCGTGAGGTCGCCCGGACTTACTTCCTCCTACGAGCAGTACTTC.

The CDR3 sequence is CASSYTGQDEQYF. For the CDR3, the DNA is TGTGCCAGCAGTTACACGGGACAGGACGAGCAGTACTTC. V and J are TRBV2 and TRBJ2-7, with 8 bases identical to TRBD1. Germline assignment: CDR1 SNHLY and CDR2 FYNNEI. The ends lost 5 bases at V and 5 bases at J; junction bases unmatched: 5. The CDR3 consists of 13 residues.

The chain carries TRBV3-1 and TRBJ1-2; maybe TRBD1 (5 bases). The CDR3 has 13 residues. V was trimmed by 1 base and J by 4 bases, leaving 7 bases between them. Germline values: CDR1 LGHDT, CDR2 YNNKEL (reference sequence). CDR3 residues: CASSQGDLYGYTF. The CDR3 nucleotides read TGTGCCAGCAGCCAAGGGGACCTCTATGGCTACACCTTC.

This clonotype has ten or more counts. V gene TRBV14 combines with J gene TRBJ2-2; D is unclear. The V gene's germline CDR1 is SGHDN and CDR2 FVKESK. The ends were cut back, 1 base at V and 4 bases at J, with 7 bases in the middle. This CDR3 contains 14 residues. The CDR3, as DNA: TGTGCCAGCAGCCAAGGAGCGACCACCGGGGAGCTGTTTTTT. This sequence encodes CASSQGATTGELFF. Based on the CDR3 plus reference TRBV14 and TRBJ2-2, the full variable domain is EAGVTQFPSHSVIEKGQTVTLRCDPISGHDNLYWYRRVMGKEIKFLLHFVKESKQDESGMPNNRFLAERTGGTYSTLKVQPAELEDSGVYFCASSQGATTGELFFGEGSRLTVL.

This clonotype came up many times. The chain employs TRBV29-1 and TRBJ1-3; D gene ambiguous. Trimming stripped 4 bases from V and 6 bases from J, with 10 bases between. This CDR3 has 12 residues. Germline V lookup: CDR1 SQVTM, CDR2 ANQGSEA. The CDR3 is CSVGGGPNTIYF. The CDR3 region has the DNA TGCAGCGTTGGCGGAGGTCCAAACACCATATATTTT.

This clonotype showed up many times. The chain couples TRBV3-1 to TRBJ2-1; no definite D call. Germline V gene data show CDR1 as LGHDT and CDR2 as YNNKEL (reference sequence). Trimming stripped 1 base from V and 0 bases from J, with 7 bases between. This CDR3 comprises 15 residues. The CDR3 DNA reads as TGTGCCAGCAGCCAAGGAGCGCACTCCTACAATGAGCAGTTCTTC. Translation gives CASSQGAHSYNEQFF.

This clonotype was detected many times. The V gene is TRBV20-1, the J gene TRBJ2-1; 10 bases agree with TRBD1. Losses at the gene ends were 4 bases for V and 7 bases for J; bases not matched to a gene: 7. Germline lookup yields CDR1 DFQATT and CDR2 SNEGSKA (reference sequence). The CDR3 covers 14 residues. This CDR3 reads CSATPGQGTNEQFF. For the CDR3, the DNA is TGCAGTGCTACGCCGGGACAGGGGACGAATGAGCAGTTCTTC.

This clonotype was picked up many times. The CDR3 sequence is CASIDGTSGSYEQYF. In DNA form, the CDR3 reads TGCGCCAGCATTGACGGGACTAGCGGATCCTACGAGCAGTACTTC. This rearrangement joins TRBV5-1 to TRBJ2-7; TRBD2 matches 11 bases. With 6 bases clipped from V and 1 base from J, the junction kept 6 bases outside the gene matches. The length of the CDR3 is 15 residues. Looked up from germline, CDR1 is SGHRS and CDR2 is YFSETQ.

The sample holds many counts of this clonotype. V and J are TRBV15 and TRBJ2-2, with D tentatively TRBD1 (6 bases). Looked up from germline, CDR1 is LNHNV and CDR2 is YYDKDF (reference sequence). CDR3 length: 15 residues. Trimming stripped 0 bases from V and 5 bases from J, with 10 bases between. The CDR3 DNA reads TGTGCCACCAGCAGAGATCAAACAGGGACCGGGGAGCTGTTTTTT. Its translation: CATSRDQTGTGELFF.

This clonotype was found many times. This chain links TRBV12-3 or TRBV12-4 with TRBJ1-2; no definite D call. The V gene lost 6 bases and the J gene lost 2 bases, with 10 bases spanning the gap. There are 13 residues in the CDR3. CDR3 bases: TGTGCCAGCAGCCGGGAGGCGAACTATGGCTACACCTTC. This gives the protein CASSREANYGYTF.

The chain uses TRBV5-4 and TRBJ2-7; TRBD2 matches 7 bases. The CDR3 runs to 14 residues. V was pared by 3 bases and J by 3 bases, with 6 bases of the junction left unmatched. Looked up from germline, CDR1 is SGHNT and CDR2 is YYREEE (reference sequence). CDR3 bases: TGTGCCAGCAGCTGGGGGACTACCAACTACGAGCAGTACTTC. Translation: CASSWGTTNYEQYF.

The rearrangement uses TRBV7-2 and TRBJ2-3; D may be TRBD1 (5 bases). Trimming took off 5 bases at V and 3 bases at J, with 12 bases between the two ends. The CDR3 has 14 residues. Germline CDR1 SGHTA, CDR2 FQGNSA. Written as DNA, the CDR3 is TGTGCCAGCAGCAACCAGGGTTTTACAGATACGCAGTATTTT. As protein: CASSNQGFTDTQYF.

This clonotype was picked up many times. The rearrangement uses TRBV6-6 and TRBJ2-7, with TRBD2 matching 9 bases. Germline lookup yields CDR1 MNHNY and CDR2 SVGAGI (reference sequence). The CDR3 loop spans 17 amino acids. With 2 bases clipped from V and 6 bases from J, the junction kept 14 bases outside the gene matches. The CDR3 here is CASSYGGIAGVFSEQYF. The CDR3 region has the DNA TGTGCCAGCAGTTACGGAGGGATAGCGGGAGTGTTCTCCGAGCAGTACTTC.

This clonotype was counted ten times or more. The J gene is TRBJ2-4, the V gene TRBV7-2; D might be TRBD2 (6 bases). In germline, CDR1 is SGHTA, CDR2 FQGNSA. The CDR3 totals 14 residues. Trimming shortened V by 5 bases and J by 2 bases, and 10 bases separated the two germline ends. In nucleotides, the CDR3 is TGTGCCAGCAGCCCAGGAGGGACCAAAAACATTCAGTACTTC. Protein: CASSPGGTKNIQYF.

The chain uses TRBV20-1 and TRBJ1-2; 7 bases line up with TRBD1. V lost 3 bases to trimming and J lost 0 bases; unmatched junction nucleotides: 7. The CDR3 is 15 residues long. Per germline, CDR1 DFQATT and CDR2 SNEGSKA (reference sequence). CDR3 sequence: CSARPRQGANYGYTF. In DNA, the CDR3 is TGCAGTGCTAGGCCCCGACAGGGAGCTAACTATGGCTACACCTTC.

This clonotype has a count of ten or more. V gene TRBV19 combines with J gene TRBJ2-1, with TRBD2 matching over 7 bases. Per germline, CDR1 LNHDA and CDR2 SQIVND (reference sequence). J gave up 0 bases and V 6 bases, and 5 bases lay outside the gene matches. This CDR3 comprises 15 residues. The DNA of the CDR3 is TGTGCCAGTAGGTCGGGACTAAGCTCCTACAATGAGCAGTTCTTC. It translates to CASRSGLSSYNEQFF.

This clonotype was found many times. The chain combines TRBV29-1 with TRBJ2-6; a weak D match, TRBD2 (6 bases). From germline, CDR1 is SQVTM and CDR2 ANQGSEA. CDR3 length: 17 residues. V was cut by 5 bases and J by 0 bases, with 17 bases left in between. The CDR3: CSVWRGGTSSGANVLTF. The CDR3 bases are TGCAGCGTTTGGAGGGGAGGAACCAGCTCTGGGGCCAACGTCCTGACTTTC.

This chain joins TRBV20-1 and TRBJ1-1; a possible D gene is TRBD1 (5 bases). Between the trimmed V and J ends, which lost 1 base and 4 bases, there was a span of 16 bases. This CDR3 is 15 amino acids long. The germline V gene encodes CDR1 DFQATT and CDR2 SNEGSKA (reference sequence). CDR3 in DNA: TGCAGTGCTAGAGGAGTGAGGGGCTATGGCACTGAAGCTTTCTTT. It codes for CSARGVRGYGTEAFF.

This clonotype was detected ten times or more. This CDR3 is CASSIPAGNTEAFF. The CDR3 region has the DNA TGTGCCAGTAGTATACCAGCGGGCAACACTGAAGCTTTCTTT. The V gene is TRBV19, the J gene TRBJ1-1; D is unclear. The germline V gene has CDR1 LNHDA and CDR2 SQIVND (reference sequence). Trimming stripped 2 bases from V and 2 bases from J, with 9 bases between. CDR3 size: 14 residues. Combining the CDR3 with reference TRBV19 and TRBJ1-1 gives the whole variable domain DGGITQSPKYLFRKEGQNVTLSCEQNLNHDAMYWYRQDPGQGLRLIYYSQIVNDFQKGDIAEGYSVSREKKESFPLTVTSAQKNPTAFYLCASSIPAGNTEAFFGQGTRLTVV.

This clonotype appeared many times. The chain joins TRBV6-5 to TRBJ2-2; D could derive from TRBD1 or TRBD2 (5 bases each). The length of the CDR3 is 14 residues. The germline V gene encodes CDR1 MNHEY and CDR2 SVGAGI. The germline V and J ends were trimmed by 5 bases and 11 bases, with 18 bases remaining between them. CDR3 sequence: CASSRDIRGGELFF. The CDR3 region has the DNA TGTGCCAGCAGTCGAGATATCCGGGGCGGAGAGCTGTTTTTT.

The table lists this clonotype with many counts. V is TRBV10-3 and J is TRBJ2-7; 8 bases fit TRBD2. J gave up 4 bases and V 3 bases, and 2 bases lay outside the gene matches. CDR3 length: 13 residues. The V gene's germline CDR1 is ENHRY and CDR2 SYGVKD. The CDR3 bases are TGTGCCATCAGTGACGGGAGGGGGTACGAGCAGTACTTC. Protein sequence: CAISDGRGYEQYF.